What follows are 4 T cell receptor beta chains derived from one specimen sequenced in a study of blood T cell repertoires in COVID-19. Generated by immunoSEQ multiplex PCR, the TCRdb table keeps only in-frame clones and is missing some. Of 200,000 to 250,000 clones listed, 70% to 85% are singletons. The sample taken for sequencing was PBMCs or T cells enriched from blood (not recorded which). The receptors originated from a man aged 40-49 years who had recovered from COVID-19.

The rearrangement uses TRBV27 and TRBJ1-5, with D possibly TRBD1 on 5 matching bases. Germline CDR1 and CDR2: MNHEY and SMNVEV (reference sequence). CDR3 size: 12 residues. Trimming pared 4 bases from V and 7 bases from J, leaving 8 bases between. CDR3 in DNA: TGTGCCAGCAGTTCAGGGTACCAGCCCCAGCATTTT. Encoded protein: CASSSGYQPQHF.

The gene calls are TRBV6-5 and TRBJ2-7; TRBD1 matches at 8 bases. Per the germline V gene, CDR1 is MNHEY and CDR2 is SVGAGI. Germline trimming cut 5 bases from V and 5 bases from J; bases unmatched to any gene: 8. CDR3 size: 14 residues. The CDR3 spells CASSQRQGMDEQYF. In DNA, the CDR3 is TGTGCCAGCAGTCAAAGACAGGGGATGGACGAGCAGTACTTC.

This chain joins TRBV7-9 and TRBJ1-6, with 9 bases matching TRBD1. The germline CDR1 and CDR2 sequences are SEHNR and FQNEAQ (reference sequence). The ends lost 5 bases at V and 6 bases at J; junction bases unmatched: 11. This CDR3 has 17 amino acids. The CDR3 nucleotides are TGTGCCAGCAGCGCAGACGGGACAGGGTTAGGTAATTCACCCCTCCACTTT. Translating gives CASSADGTGLGNSPLHF.

The chain uses TRBV28 and TRBJ2-2; 8 nucleotides line up with TRBD1. The germline CDR1 and CDR2 sequences are MDHEN and SYDVKM. The CDR3 runs to 17 residues. V dropped 4 bases and J dropped 0; count of bases not matched to a gene: 7. Here the CDR3 DNA reads TGTGCCAGCAGTTCACCTCGGGACAGGACGAACACCGGGGAGCTGTTTTTT. It encodes CASSSPRDRTNTGELFF.